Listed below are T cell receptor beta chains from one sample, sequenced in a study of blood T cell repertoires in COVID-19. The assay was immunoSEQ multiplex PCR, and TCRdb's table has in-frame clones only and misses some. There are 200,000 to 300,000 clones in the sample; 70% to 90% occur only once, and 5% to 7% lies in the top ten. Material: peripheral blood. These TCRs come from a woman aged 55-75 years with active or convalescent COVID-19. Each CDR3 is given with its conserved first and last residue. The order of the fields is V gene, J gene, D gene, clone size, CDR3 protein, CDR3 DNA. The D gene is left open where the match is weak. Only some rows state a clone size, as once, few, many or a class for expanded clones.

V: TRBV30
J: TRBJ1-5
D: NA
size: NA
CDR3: CAWMGQDKDQPQHF
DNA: TGTGCCTGGATGGGGCAAGATAAGGATCAGCCCCAGCATTTT

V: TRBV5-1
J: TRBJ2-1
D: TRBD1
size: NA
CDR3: CASSPGRGQGNYNEQFF
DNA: TGCGCCAGCAGTCCTGGCCGGGGACAGGGAAACTACAATGAGCAGTTCTTC

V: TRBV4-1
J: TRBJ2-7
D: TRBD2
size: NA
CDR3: CASSRGGAAPEQYF
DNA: TGCGCCAGCAGCCGCGGGGGGGCCGCCCCCGAGCAGTACTTC

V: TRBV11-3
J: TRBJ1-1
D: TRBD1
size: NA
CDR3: CASSEGQGAAGMNTEAFF
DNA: TGTGCCAGCAGCGAGGGACAGGGGGCGGCTGGGATGAACACTGAAGCTTTCTTT

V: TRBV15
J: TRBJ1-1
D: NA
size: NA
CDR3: CATSRQPGSLNTEAFF
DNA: TGTGCCACCAGCAGACAACCCGGGTCCCTGAACACTGAAGCTTTCTTT

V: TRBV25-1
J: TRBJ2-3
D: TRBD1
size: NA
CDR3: CASSNPGTGGSDTQYF
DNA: TGTGCCAGCAGTAATCCCGGGACAGGGGGTTCAGATACGCAGTATTTT

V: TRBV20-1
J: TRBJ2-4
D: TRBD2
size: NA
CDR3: CSASAAGDIQYF
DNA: TGCAGTGCTAGTGCGGCGGGGGACATTCAGTACTTC

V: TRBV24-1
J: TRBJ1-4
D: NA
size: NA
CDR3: CATSVGGSTNEKLFF
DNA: TGTGCCACCAGTGTTGGCGGGTCAACTAATGAAAAACTGTTTTTT

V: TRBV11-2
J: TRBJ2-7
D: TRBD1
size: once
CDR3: CASRPTGPHEQYF
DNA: TGTGCCAGCAGGCCGACAGGGCCCCACGAGCAGTACTTC

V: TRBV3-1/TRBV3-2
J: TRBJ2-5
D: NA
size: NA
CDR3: CASSRGAIQETQYF
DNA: TGTGCCAGCAGCCGCGGGGCGATCCAAGAGACCCAGTACTTC

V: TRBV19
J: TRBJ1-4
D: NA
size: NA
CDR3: CASSQGGSEKLFF
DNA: TGTGCCAGTAGCCAAGGTGGGAGTGAAAAACTGTTTTTT

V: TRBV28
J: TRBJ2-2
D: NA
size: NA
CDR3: CASSFSGAGGTGELFF
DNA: TGTGCCAGCAGTTTTTCAGGGGCAGGCGGCACCGGGGAGCTGTTTTTT

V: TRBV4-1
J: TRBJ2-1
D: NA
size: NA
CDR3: CASSQDQGTYNEQFF
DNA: TGCGCCAGCAGCCAAGATCAGGGTACATACAATGAGCAGTTCTTC

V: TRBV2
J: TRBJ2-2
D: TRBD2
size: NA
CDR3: CASSASRGGSGELFF
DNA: TGTGCCAGCAGTGCCTCGCGGGGGGGGTCCGGGGAGCTGTTTTTT

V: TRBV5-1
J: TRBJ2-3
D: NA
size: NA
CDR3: CASSLFLETSSRSSTDTQYF
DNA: TGCGCCAGCAGCTTGTTTTTGGAAACCTCCTCGCGGTCTAGCACAGATACGCAGTATTTT

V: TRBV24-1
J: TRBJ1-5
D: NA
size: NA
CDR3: CATSTGTQPQHF
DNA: TGTGCCACCAGCACCGGGACACAGCCCCAGCATTTT

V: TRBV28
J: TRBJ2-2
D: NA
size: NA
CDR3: CASSFPPLSRGNTGELFF
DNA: TGTGCCAGCAGTTTCCCCCCCCTGTCCAGGGGGAACACCGGGGAGCTGTTTTTT

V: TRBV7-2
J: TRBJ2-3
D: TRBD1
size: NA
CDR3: CASRRDRGTDTQYF
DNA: TGTGCCAGCAGACGGGACAGGGGCACAGATACGCAGTATTTT

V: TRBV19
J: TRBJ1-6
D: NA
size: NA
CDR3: CASSNERQNSPLHF
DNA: TGTGCCAGTAGTAATGAGAGGCAGAATTCACCCCTCCACTTT

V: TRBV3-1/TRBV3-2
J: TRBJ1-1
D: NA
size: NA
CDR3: CASSQEIQGRNTEAFF
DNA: TGTGCCAGCAGCCAAGAGATACAGGGACGGAACACTGAAGCTTTCTTT

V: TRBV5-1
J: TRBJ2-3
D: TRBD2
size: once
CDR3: CASSTQTSADTQYF
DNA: TGCGCCAGCAGCACCCAGACTAGCGCAGATACGCAGTATTTT

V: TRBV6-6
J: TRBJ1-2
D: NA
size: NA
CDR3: CASSYLRDGLNYGYTF
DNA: TGTGCCAGCAGTTACTTAAGGGACGGACTAAACTATGGCTACACCTTC

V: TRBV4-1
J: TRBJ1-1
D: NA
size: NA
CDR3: CASSWDKGGTEAFF
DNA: TGCGCCAGCAGCTGGGACAAGGGGGGGACTGAAGCTTTCTTT

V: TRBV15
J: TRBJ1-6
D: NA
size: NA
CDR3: CATSYRVSNSPLHF
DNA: TGTGCCACCAGCTACCGGGTTAGCAATTCACCCCTCCACTTT

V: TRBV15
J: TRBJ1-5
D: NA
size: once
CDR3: CATSRGTINQPQHF
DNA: TGTGCCACCAGCAGGGGGACAATAAATCAGCCCCAGCATTTT

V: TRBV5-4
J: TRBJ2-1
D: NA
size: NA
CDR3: CASSLSPPGEQFF
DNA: TGTGCCAGCAGCTTGTCACCTCCGGGTGAGCAGTTCTTC

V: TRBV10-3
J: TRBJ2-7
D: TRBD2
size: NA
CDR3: CAITEGLAVTYEQYF
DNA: TGTGCCATCACCGAAGGACTAGCGGTTACCTACGAGCAGTACTTC

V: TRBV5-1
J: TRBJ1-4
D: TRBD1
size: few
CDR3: CASSLWTGTNEKLFF
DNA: TGCGCCAGCAGCTTGTGGACAGGCACTAATGAAAAACTGTTTTTT

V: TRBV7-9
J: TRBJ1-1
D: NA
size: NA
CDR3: CASSPGGAGAWWVTEAFF
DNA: TGTGCCAGCAGCCCCGGGGGCGCGGGGGCATGGTGGGTCACTGAAGCTTTCTTT

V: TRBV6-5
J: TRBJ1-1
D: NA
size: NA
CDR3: CASSRAGMNTEAFF
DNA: TGTGCCAGCAGTCGGGCGGGGATGAACACTGAAGCTTTCTTT

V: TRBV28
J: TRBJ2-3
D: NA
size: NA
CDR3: CASSSWTSTDTQYF
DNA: TGTGCCAGCAGTTCGTGGACTAGCACAGATACGCAGTATTTT

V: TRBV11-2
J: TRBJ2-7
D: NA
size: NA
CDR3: CASSLRRGQSYEQYF
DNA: TGTGCCAGCAGCTTGAGGAGGGGGCAATCTTACGAGCAGTACTTC

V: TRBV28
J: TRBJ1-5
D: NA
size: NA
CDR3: CASGNRVVGNQPQHF
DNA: TGTGCCAGCGGTAACAGGGTCGTCGGCAATCAGCCCCAGCATTTT

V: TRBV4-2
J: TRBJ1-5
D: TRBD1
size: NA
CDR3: CASGRQGGQPQHF
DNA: TGTGCCAGCGGAAGACAGGGGGGTCAGCCCCAGCATTTT

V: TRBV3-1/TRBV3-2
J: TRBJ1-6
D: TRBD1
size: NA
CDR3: CASSPGQGINSPLHF
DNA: TGTGCCAGCAGCCCGGGACAGGGAATTAATTCACCCCTCCACTTT

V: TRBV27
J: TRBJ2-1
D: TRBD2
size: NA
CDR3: CASSGLAGGNEQFF
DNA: TGTGCCAGCAGTGGACTAGCGGGGGGGAATGAGCAGTTCTTC

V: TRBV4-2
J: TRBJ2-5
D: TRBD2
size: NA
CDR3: CASSPRLAGGRETQYF
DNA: TGTGCCAGCAGCCCAAGACTAGCGGGGGGCCGTGAGACCCAGTACTTC

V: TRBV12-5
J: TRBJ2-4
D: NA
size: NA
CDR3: CANPPPEFQYF
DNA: TGTGCTAACCCCCCGCCTGAGTTTCAGTACTTC

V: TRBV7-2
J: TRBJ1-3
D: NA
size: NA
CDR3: CASSSSGAGNTIYF
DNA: TGTGCCAGCAGCTCTTCAGGCGCCGGAAACACCATATATTTT

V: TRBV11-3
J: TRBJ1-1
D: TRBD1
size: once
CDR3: CASSPDRGRGEAFF
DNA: TGTGCCAGCAGCCCCGACAGGGGGCGAGGTGAAGCTTTCTTT

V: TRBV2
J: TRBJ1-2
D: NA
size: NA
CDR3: CASSEAGLLNYGYTF
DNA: TGTGCCAGCAGTGAAGCTGGACTTCTTAACTATGGCTACACCTTC

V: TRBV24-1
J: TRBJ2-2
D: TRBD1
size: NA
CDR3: CATSAQDRAEGTGELFF
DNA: TGTGCCACCAGTGCCCAGGACAGGGCGGAGGGAACCGGGGAGCTGTTTTTT

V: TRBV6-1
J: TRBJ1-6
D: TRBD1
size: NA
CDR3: CASSVLQGIPNSPLHF
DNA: TGTGCCAGCAGTGTCCTACAGGGGATTCCTAATTCACCCCTCCACTTT

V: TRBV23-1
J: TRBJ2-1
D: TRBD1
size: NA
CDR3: CASSNPGTGDEQFF
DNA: TGCGCCAGCAGTAACCCCGGGACAGGGGATGAGCAGTTCTTC

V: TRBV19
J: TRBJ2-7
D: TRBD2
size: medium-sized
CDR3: CASSISSGRAGEQYF
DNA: TGTGCCAGTAGTATATCAAGCGGGAGGGCCGGCGAGCAGTACTTC

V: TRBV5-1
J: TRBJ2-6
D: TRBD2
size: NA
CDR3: CASSLETSDSGANVLTF
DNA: TGCGCCAGCAGCTTGGAGACTAGCGACTCTGGGGCCAACGTCCTGACTTTC

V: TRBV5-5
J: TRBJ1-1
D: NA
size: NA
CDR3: CASSPEGLNTEAFF
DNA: TGTGCCAGCAGCCCCGAGGGCTTGAACACTGAAGCTTTCTTT

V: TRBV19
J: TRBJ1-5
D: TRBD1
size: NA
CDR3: CASSRQGSHQPQHF
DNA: TGTGCCAGTAGCCGACAGGGATCACATCAGCCCCAGCATTTT